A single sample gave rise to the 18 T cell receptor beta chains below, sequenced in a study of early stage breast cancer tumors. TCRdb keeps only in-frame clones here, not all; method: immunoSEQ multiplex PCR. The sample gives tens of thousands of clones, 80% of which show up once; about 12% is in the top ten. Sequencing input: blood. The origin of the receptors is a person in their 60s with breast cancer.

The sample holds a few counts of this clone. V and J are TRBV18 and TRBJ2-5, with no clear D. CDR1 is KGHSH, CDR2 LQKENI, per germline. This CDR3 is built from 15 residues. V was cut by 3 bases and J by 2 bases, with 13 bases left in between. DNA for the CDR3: TGTGCCAGCTCACCTACTATCCAGCTGCAAGAGACCCAGTACTTC. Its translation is CASSPTIQLQETQYF.

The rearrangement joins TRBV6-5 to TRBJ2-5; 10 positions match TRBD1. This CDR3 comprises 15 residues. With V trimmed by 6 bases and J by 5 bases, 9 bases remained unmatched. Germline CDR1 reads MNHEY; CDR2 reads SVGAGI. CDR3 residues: CASSGRQGAGETQYF. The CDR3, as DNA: TGTGCCAGCAGCGGCAGACAGGGGGCTGGGGAGACCCAGTACTTC.

Here the CDR3 reads CASSPPAQGGTGELFF. The CDR3 DNA follows: TGTGCCAGCTCACCACCGGCCCAGGGGGGAACCGGGGAGCTGTTTTTT. V usage is TRBV18 and J usage is TRBJ2-2; TRBD1 is a possible D gene (7 bases). Trimming pared 0 bases from V and 5 bases from J, leaving 13 bases between. The CDR3 extends over 16 amino acids. Looked up from germline, CDR1 is KGHSH and CDR2 is LQKENI.

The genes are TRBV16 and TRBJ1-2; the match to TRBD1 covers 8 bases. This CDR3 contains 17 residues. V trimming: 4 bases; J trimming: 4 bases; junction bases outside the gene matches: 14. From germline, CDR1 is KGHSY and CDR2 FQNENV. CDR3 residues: CASSRRTGPEEGYGYTF. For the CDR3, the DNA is TGTGCCAGCAGCCGAAGGACAGGGCCTGAAGAAGGCTATGGCTACACCTTC.

CDR3 bases: TGTGCCAGCAGACCTCAGGCGTTGAACACCGGGGAGCTGTTTTTT. It specifies CASRPQALNTGELFF. The rearrangement links TRBV2 to TRBJ2-2, with unresolved D. V dropped 6 bases and J dropped 1 base, with 12 bases sitting between them. This CDR3 has 15 amino acids. In germline, CDR1 is SNHLY, CDR2 FYNNEI.

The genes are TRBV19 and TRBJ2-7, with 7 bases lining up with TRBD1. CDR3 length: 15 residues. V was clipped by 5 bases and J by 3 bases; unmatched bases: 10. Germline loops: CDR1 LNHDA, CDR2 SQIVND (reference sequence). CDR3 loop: CASSLTGTVVYEQYF. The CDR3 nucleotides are TGTGCCAGTAGTCTGACCGGGACAGTAGTCTACGAGCAGTACTTC.

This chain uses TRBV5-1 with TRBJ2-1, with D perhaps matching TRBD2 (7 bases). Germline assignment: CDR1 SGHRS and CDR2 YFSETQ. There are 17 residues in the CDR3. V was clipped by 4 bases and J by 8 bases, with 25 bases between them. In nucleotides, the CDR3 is TGCGCCAGCAGCCGCCTTGGCGGGGGCCTGAGTGTCTATGAGCAGTTCTTC. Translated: CASSRLGGGLSVYEQFF.

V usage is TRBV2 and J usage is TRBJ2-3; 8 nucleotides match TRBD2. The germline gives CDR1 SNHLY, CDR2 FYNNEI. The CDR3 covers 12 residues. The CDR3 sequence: CGCQRETDTQYF. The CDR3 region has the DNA TGTGGGTGTCAGCGGGAGACAGATACGCAGTATTTT.

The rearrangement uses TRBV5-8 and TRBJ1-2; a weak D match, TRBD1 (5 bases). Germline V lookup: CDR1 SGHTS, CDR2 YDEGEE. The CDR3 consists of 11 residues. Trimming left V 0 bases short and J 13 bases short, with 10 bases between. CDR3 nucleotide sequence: TGTGCCAGCAGCTTGGCGTCGGACATCACCTTC. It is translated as CASSLASDITF.

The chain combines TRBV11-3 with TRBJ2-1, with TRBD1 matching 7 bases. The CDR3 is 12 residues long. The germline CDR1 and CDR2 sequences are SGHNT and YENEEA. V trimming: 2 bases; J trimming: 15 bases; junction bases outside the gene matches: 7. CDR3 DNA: TGTGCCAGCAGCTTAAACCGGGACAGTCTGTTCTTC. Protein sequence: CASSLNRDSLFF.

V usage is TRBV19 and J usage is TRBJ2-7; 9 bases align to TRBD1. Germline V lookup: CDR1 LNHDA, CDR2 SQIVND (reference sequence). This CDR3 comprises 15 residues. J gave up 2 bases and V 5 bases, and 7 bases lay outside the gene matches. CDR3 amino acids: CASSARGTGPYEQYF. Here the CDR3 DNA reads TGTGCCAGTAGTGCCCGTGGGACAGGGCCCTACGAGCAGTACTTC.

CDR3 sequence (DNA): TGTGCCAGCAGCGTGAGACAGGGGGCCTCAGATACGCAGTATTTT. This sequence encodes CASSVRQGASDTQYF. This chain joins TRBV5-4 and TRBJ2-3; 10 bases match TRBD1. CDR1 SGHNT and CDR2 YYREEE come from the germline V gene (reference sequence). The V segment lost 4 bases and the J segment 4 bases; nucleotides outside the gene matches: 6. The CDR3 covers 15 residues.

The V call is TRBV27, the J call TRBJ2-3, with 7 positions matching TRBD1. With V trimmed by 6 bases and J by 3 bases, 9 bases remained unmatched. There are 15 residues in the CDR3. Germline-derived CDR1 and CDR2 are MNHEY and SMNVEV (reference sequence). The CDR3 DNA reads TGTGCCAGCAGGAAAACAGGGGCGTCTACAGATACGCAGTATTTT. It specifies CASRKTGASTDTQYF.

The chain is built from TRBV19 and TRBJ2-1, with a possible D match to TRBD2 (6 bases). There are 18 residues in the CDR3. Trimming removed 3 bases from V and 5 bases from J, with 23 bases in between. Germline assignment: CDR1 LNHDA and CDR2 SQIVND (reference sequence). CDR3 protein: CASSILGGVSGLNNEQFF. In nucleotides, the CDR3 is TGTGCCAGTAGTATTTTAGGCGGGGTCTCAGGCTTAAACAATGAGCAGTTCTTC.

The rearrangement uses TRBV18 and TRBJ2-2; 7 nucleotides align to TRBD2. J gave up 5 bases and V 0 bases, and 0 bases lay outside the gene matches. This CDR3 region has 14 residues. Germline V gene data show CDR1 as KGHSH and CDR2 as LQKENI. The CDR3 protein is CASSPPGRTGELFF. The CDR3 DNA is TGTGCCAGCTCACCACCCGGGAGGACCGGGGAGCTGTTTTTT.

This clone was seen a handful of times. The CDR3 nucleotides read TGTGCCAGCAGCGACAGGGGACCCAGCAATCAGCCCCAGCATTTT. It translates to CASSDRGPSNQPQHF. The chain links TRBV6-1 to TRBJ1-5; TRBD1 matches at 8 bases. The CDR3 is 15 amino acids. The germline V gene has CDR1 MNHNS and CDR2 SASEGT. The V and J ends lost 6 bases and 1 base, in that order; junction bases with no gene match: 5.

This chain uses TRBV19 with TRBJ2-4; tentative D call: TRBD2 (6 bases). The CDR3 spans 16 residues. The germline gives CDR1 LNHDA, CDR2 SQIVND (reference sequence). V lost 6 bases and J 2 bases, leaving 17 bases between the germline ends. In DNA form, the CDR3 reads TGTGCCAGTAGCTCGGGACTCCTCACCTCCAAAAACATTCAGTACTTC. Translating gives CASSSGLLTSKNIQYF.

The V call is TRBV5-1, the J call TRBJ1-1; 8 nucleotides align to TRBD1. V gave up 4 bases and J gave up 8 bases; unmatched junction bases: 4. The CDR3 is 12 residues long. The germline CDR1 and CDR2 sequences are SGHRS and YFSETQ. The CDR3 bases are TGCGCCAGCAGCGTACAGGGGGGAGAAGCTTTCTTT. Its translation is CASSVQGGEAFF.